Each of the 29 T cell receptor beta chains below was sequenced from the same sample in a study of OX40 agonist ivuxolimab in advanced cancers. TCRdb keeps only in-frame clones here, not all; method: immunoSEQ multiplex PCR. This table holds around 98,000 clones, 70% to 90% found once. The sample here was CD4+ or CD8+ T cells sorted from blood, taken in a trial of the OX40 agonist ivuxolimab. The origin of the receptors is an adult with an advanced solid tumor such as melanoma, head and neck, liver or kidney cancer.

This chain uses TRBV11-3 with TRBJ1-1, with 9 bases fitting TRBD1. Trimming at V came to 4 bases and at J to 1 base, leaving 10 bases not matched to a gene. Germline loops: CDR1 SGHNT, CDR2 YENEEA. The CDR3 has 17 amino acids. The CDR3 spells CASSSPSGTGSNTEAFF. The CDR3, as DNA: TGTGCCAGCAGCTCCCCTTCCGGGACAGGGTCGAACACTGAAGCTTTCTTT.

The rearrangement uses TRBV5-1 and TRBJ2-3, with D possibly TRBD1 on 5 matching bases. Germline CDR1 reads SGHRS; CDR2 reads YFSETQ. This CDR3 has 13 amino acids. V lost 0 bases to trimming and J lost 8 bases, with 10 bases between them. The CDR3 DNA follows: TGCGCCAGCAGCTTGGCGACAGAAGGTACGCAGTATTTT. It codes for CASSLATEGTQYF.

V is TRBV18 and J is TRBJ2-5; D possibly corresponds to TRBD2 (6 bases). V lost 3 bases to trimming and J lost 0 bases, with 8 bases between them. In germline, CDR1 is KGHSH, CDR2 LQKENI. The CDR3 consists of 14 residues. Written as DNA, the CDR3 is TGTGCCAGCTCACCTCGGGGGAACCAAGAGACCCAGTACTTC. Encoded protein: CASSPRGNQETQYF.

J is TRBJ2-3 and V is TRBV15; the D is unclear. The germline V gene encodes CDR1 LNHNV and CDR2 YYDKDF (reference sequence). The length of the CDR3 is 13 residues. V was clipped by 6 bases and J by 3 bases, with 10 bases between them. CDR3 in amino acids: CATSDVVTDTQYF. In nucleotides, the CDR3 is TGTGCCACCAGTGACGTAGTTACAGATACGCAGTATTTT.

The rearrangement joins TRBV2 to TRBJ2-5, with TRBD2 matching over 10 bases. Germline loops: CDR1 SNHLY, CDR2 FYNNEI. V was pared by 9 bases and J by 5 bases, with 9 bases of the junction left unmatched. The CDR3 length is 14 residues. The CDR3 sequence: CASTVSGGEETQYF. The CDR3 coding sequence is TGTGCCAGTACGGTCAGCGGGGGGGAGGAGACCCAGTACTTC.

J is TRBJ2-1 and V is TRBV5-8, with 8 bases identical to TRBD1. Germline lookup yields CDR1 SGHTS and CDR2 YDEGEE. Trimming cost V 0 bases and J 5 bases; bases outside gene matches: 1. The CDR3 totals 14 residues. CDR3 residues: CASSLAGGDNEQFF. The CDR3 DNA follows: TGTGCCAGCAGCTTGGCAGGGGGCGACAATGAGCAGTTCTTC. Full variable domain (outside the CDR3, taken from reference TRBV5-8 and TRBJ2-1): EAGVTQSPTHLIKTRGQQATLRCSPISGHTSVYWYQQALGLGLQFLLWYDEGEERNRGNFPPRFSGRQFPNYSSELNVNALELEDSALYLCASSLAGGDNEQFFGPGTRLTVL.

This sequence joins TRBV7-2 and TRBJ2-7; TRBD2 aligns across 8 bases. The CDR3 loop spans 14 amino acids. The germline V gene encodes CDR1 SGHTA and CDR2 FQGNSA. With 1 base clipped from V and 2 bases from J, the junction kept 1 base outside the gene matches. DNA for the CDR3: TGTGCCAGCAGCTTAGGCGGGGGGCCCTACGAGCAGTACTTC. Translating gives CASSLGGGPYEQYF. Full variable domain (remainder filled in from reference TRBV7-2 and TRBJ2-7): GAGVSQSPSNKVTEKGKDVELRCDPISGHTALYWYRQSLGQGLEFLIYFQGNSAPDKSGLPSDRFSAERTGGSVSTLTIQRTQQEDSAVYLCASSLGGGPYEQYFGPGTRLTVT.

This clone has a handful of counts. The chain combines TRBV5-4 with TRBJ2-7, with 8 positions matching TRBD1. From germline, CDR1 is SGHNT and CDR2 YYREEE (reference sequence). CDR3 length: 14 residues. The J segment lost 4 bases and the V segment lost 4 bases, leaving 7 bases of the junction unmatched. The CDR3 loop reads CASSLQGDWYEQYF. The DNA for the CDR3 is TGTGCCAGCAGCCTACAGGGGGATTGGTACGAGCAGTACTTC.

The V gene is TRBV6-5, the J gene TRBJ1-4, with 10 nucleotides matching TRBD1. Germline CDR1 MNHEY, CDR2 SVGAGI. The CDR3 has 15 amino acids. J was trimmed by 0 bases and V by 6 bases; bases with no gene match: 1. The CDR3 DNA reads TGTGCCAGCAGGGGGACAGGGGCAACTAATGAAAAACTGTTTTTT. It is translated as CASRGTGATNEKLFF.

The chain employs TRBV29-1 and TRBJ2-7; D remains unclear. Germline CDR1 is SQVTM and CDR2 is ANQGSEA. CDR3 size: 11 residues. The ends were cut back, 3 bases at V and 5 bases at J, with 8 bases in the middle. For the CDR3, the DNA is TGCAGCGTTGATTTTGGGGACGAGCAGTACTTC. Its translation: CSVDFGDEQYF.

This clone was detected only a few times. The chain links TRBV6-5 to TRBJ1-1; the D gene is possibly TRBD1 (6 bases). Trimming left V 6 bases short and J 4 bases short, with 15 bases between. Germline CDR1 is MNHEY and CDR2 is SVGAGI. The CDR3 consists of 14 residues. The CDR3 DNA is TGTGCCAGCAGCCACAGGGTTTTTGTCACTGAAGCTTTCTTT. This sequence encodes CASSHRVFVTEAFF.

The rearrangement links TRBV28 to TRBJ1-4; D might be TRBD1 (5 bases). The CDR3 totals 15 residues. Germline V gene lookup returns CDR1 MDHEN and CDR2 SYDVKM. With 3 bases removed from V and 0 bases from J, the gap between germline ends came to 8 bases. This chain's CDR3 is CASSFTGATNEKLFF. In DNA form, the CDR3 reads TGTGCCAGCAGTTTCACAGGAGCAACTAATGAAAAACTGTTTTTT.

The table lists this clone with a few counts. This chain connects TRBV6-5 to TRBJ2-1; D possibly corresponds to TRBD2 (7 bases). The CDR3 spans 14 residues. V was shortened by 7 bases and J by 5 bases, with 15 bases between the two germline ends. CDR1 is MNHEY, CDR2 SVGAGI, per germline. CDR3 loop: CASTKGRGDNEQFF. The DNA of the CDR3 is TGTGCCAGCACCAAAGGGAGGGGGGACAATGAGCAGTTCTTC.

This rearrangement joins TRBV7-8 to TRBJ2-1, with a possible D match to TRBD2 (7 bases). Trimming took off 2 bases at V and 2 bases at J, with 13 bases between the two ends. Germline CDR1 is SGHVS and CDR2 is FQNEAQ. CDR3 length: 16 residues. The CDR3 bases are TGTGCCAGCAGCTTACGGCGGGGGCCCACCTACAATGAGCAGTTCTTC. The encoded protein is CASSLRRGPTYNEQFF. The full variable domain, in which reference TRBV7-8 and TRBJ2-1 provide the parts outside the CDR3, is GAGVSQSPRYKVAKRGQDVALRCDPISGHVSLFWYQQALGQGPEFLTYFQNEAQLDKSGLPSDRFFAERPEGSVSTLKIQRTQQEDSAVYLCASSLRRGPTYNEQFFGPGTRLTVL.

The chain recombines TRBV11-2 with TRBJ1-1, with TRBD1 identical over 7 bases. The V gene's germline CDR1 is SGHAT and CDR2 FQNNGV. The CDR3 contains 14 residues. Losses at the gene ends were 5 bases for V and 1 base for J; bases not matched to a gene: 4. CDR3 in DNA: TGTGCCAGCAGCCCTCGACAGGGGAACACTGAAGCTTTCTTT. Protein sequence: CASSPRQGNTEAFF.

The V and J genes are TRBV7-3 and TRBJ2-2; D unresolved. V lost 0 bases, J lost 5 bases, and 7 bases lay in between. The CDR3 is 14 amino acids. Germline assignment: CDR1 SGHTA and CDR2 FQGTGA. The CDR3 DNA reads as TGTGCCAGCAGCTTAACTAGTTATACCGGGGAGCTGTTTTTT. Encoded protein: CASSLTSYTGELFF.

This sequence joins TRBV7-3 and TRBJ2-3; D remains unclear. This CDR3 comprises 13 residues. Looked up from germline, CDR1 is SGHTA and CDR2 is FQGTGA. Trimming took 0 bases from V and 5 from J, leaving 6 bases between them. For the CDR3, the DNA is TGTGCCAGCAGCTTAACGATTGGAGATACGCAGTATTTT. Translated, it gives CASSLTIGDTQYF.

V usage is TRBV19 and J usage is TRBJ2-1, with 10 bases fitting TRBD2. V lost 5 bases to trimming and J lost 5 bases; unmatched junction nucleotides: 9. The V gene's germline CDR1 is LNHDA and CDR2 SQIVND (reference sequence). The CDR3 is 16 residues long. The chain's CDR3 is CASSPTERGGDNEQFF. The CDR3 nucleotides are TGTGCCAGTAGTCCGACCGAGCGGGGGGGTGACAATGAGCAGTTCTTC.

The rearrangement joins TRBV5-1 to TRBJ2-7, with D possibly matching TRBD1 (6 bases). V lost 1 base and J 1 base, leaving 12 bases between the germline ends. From germline, CDR1 is SGHRS and CDR2 YFSETQ. This CDR3 has 15 amino acids. Written as DNA, the CDR3 is TGCGCCAGCAGCTTGAGTACAGGGAGTTCCTACGAGCAGTACTTC. This gives the protein CASSLSTGSSYEQYF.

The gene calls are TRBV2 and TRBJ1-1; D remains ambiguous. Germline CDR1 is SNHLY and CDR2 is FYNNEI. V was trimmed by 7 bases and J by 0 bases, leaving 9 bases between them. The CDR3 loop spans 13 amino acids. The CDR3 DNA follows: TGTGCCAGCACCTTGGACGTGAACACTGAAGCTTTCTTT. This codes for CASTLDVNTEAFF.

V and J are TRBV6-6 and TRBJ2-7; 7 bases match TRBD1. V trimming: 5 bases; J trimming: 2 bases; junction bases outside the gene matches: 12. Germline V gene data show CDR1 as MNHNY and CDR2 as SVGAGI (reference sequence). The CDR3 is made up of 16 amino acids. The CDR3 reads CASSAPRTGSPYEQYF. The DNA for the CDR3 is TGTGCCAGCAGTGCGCCTAGGACAGGCTCCCCCTACGAGCAGTACTTC.

V is TRBV19 and J is TRBJ2-3; no firm D call. Trimming stripped 5 bases from V and 6 bases from J, with 12 bases between. Germline CDR1 and CDR2: LNHDA and SQIVND (reference sequence). This CDR3 spans 13 amino acids. The CDR3 nucleotides are TGTGCCAGTAGTGAAGGCAGCTCGGATACGCAGTATTTT. This encodes CASSEGSSDTQYF.

The chain uses TRBV7-2 and TRBJ1-6; D is uncertain. The V end was cut by 8 bases, the J end by 4 bases, with 6 bases between. CDR3 length equals 12 residues. The V gene's germline CDR1 is SGHTA and CDR2 FQGNSA. The chain's CDR3 is CASGQYNSPLHF. The CDR3 DNA is TGTGCCAGCGGGCAATATAATTCACCCCTCCACTTT. The variable domain in full, completed from reference TRBV7-2 and TRBJ1-6, reads GAGVSQSPSNKVTEKGKDVELRCDPISGHTALYWYRQSLGQGLEFLIYFQGNSAPDKSGLPSDRFSAERTGGSVSTLTIQRTQQEDSAVYLCASGQYNSPLHFGNGTRLTVT.

Only one count was recorded for this clone. V and J are TRBV25-1 and TRBJ2-5; D is unresolved. V dropped 6 bases and J dropped 0 bases, with 5 bases sitting between them. Germline loops: CDR1 MGHDK, CDR2 SYGVNS. This CDR3 comprises 12 residues. The CDR3 coding sequence is TGTGCCAGCAGCCAGAACCAAGAGACCCAGTACTTC. Translating it yields CASSQNQETQYF.

The J gene is TRBJ2-2, the V gene TRBV5-6; tentatively, D is TRBD1 or TRBD2 (5 bases each). Deletions cut 2 bases from V and 5 bases from J, with 10 bases between. The length of the CDR3 is 14 residues. CDR1 is SGHDT and CDR2 is YYEEEE in the germline V gene. The CDR3 DNA reads TGTGCCAGCAGCTTTCCGGGGCGTACCGGGGAGCTGTTTTTT. It is translated as CASSFPGRTGELFF.

The chain links TRBV2 to TRBJ2-2; 8 nucleotides align to TRBD2. The V and J ends lost 5 bases and 5 bases, in that order; junction bases with no gene match: 10. This CDR3 contains 16 residues. The V gene's germline CDR1 is SNHLY and CDR2 FYNNEI. The CDR3 coding sequence is TGTGCCAGCAGTCCGCCCGCGGGGGGTCTAACCGGGGAGCTGTTTTTT. It encodes CASSPPAGGLTGELFF. The entire variable domain, with the rest obtained from reference TRBV2 and TRBJ2-2, is as follows: EPEVTQTPSHQVTQMGQEVILRCVPISNHLYFYWYRQILGQKVEFLVSFYNNEISEKSEIFDDQFSVERPDGSNFTLKIRSTKLEDSAMYFCASSPPAGGLTGELFFGEGSRLTVL.

For the CDR3, the DNA is TGTGCCAGCAGCTTGGATCTCCCGGGCGGTGGGACTGAAGCTTTCTTT. Amino acid sequence: CASSLDLPGGGTEAFF. J is TRBJ1-1 and V is TRBV5-4; D unresolved. The CDR3 is 16 residues long. V dropped 0 bases and J dropped 5 bases, with 17 bases sitting between them. Germline CDR1 and CDR2: SGHNT and YYREEE (reference sequence).

In this sample, this clone turned up once. The chain combines TRBV6-5 with TRBJ2-7; the D call may be TRBD1 or TRBD2 (5 bases each). CDR3 length: 15 residues. Trimming removed 0 bases from V and 3 bases from J, with 12 bases in between. The V gene's germline CDR1 is MNHEY and CDR2 SVGAGI. CDR3 DNA sequence: TGTGCCAGCAGTTACTCAAGTGGGGGTGACTACGAGCAGTACTTC. Protein sequence: CASSYSSGGDYEQYF.

The chain links TRBV6-1 to TRBJ2-2, with D possibly TRBD2 on 6 matching bases. The CDR3 runs to 15 residues. Germline CDR1 MNHNS, CDR2 SASEGT. V was clipped by 3 bases and J by 5 bases, with 13 bases between them. The CDR3 region has the DNA TGTGCCAGCAGTGAGGTACAACGGGAGACCGGGGAGCTGTTTTTT. Translation: CASSEVQRETGELFF.